The rows below give T cell receptor beta chains drawn from one sample of a study of post-analysis software for immune sequencing data. From the PCR reads, TCRdb called clonotypes with MiXCR, one entry per CDR3 protein. This repertoire shows around 400,000 distinct CDR3 sequences, 39% found once; its top ten account for less than 10%. Sequencing was performed on blood. These receptors were taken from a girl under 10 years old with multiple sclerosis. The CDR3 runs from the conserved cysteine through the conserved F or W. Fields, in order: CDR3 length, J gene, V gene, CDR3 protein.

>19|TRBJ2-4|TRBV20-1
CSAPQTPGSGGVAKTIQYF
>15|TRBJ2-5|TRBV28
CASSLVLAGEETQYF
>16|TRBJ1-5|TRBV4-1
CASSQDVGARGQPQHF
>13|TRBJ2-7|TRBV29-1
CSVTGGESYEQYF
>11|TRBJ2-7|TRBV29-1
CSVERGYEQYF
>17|TRBJ2-7|TRBV28
CASSSSLGAGEPYEQYF
>13|TRBJ2-5|TRBV18
CASSPRQQETQYF
>14|TRBJ1-2|TRBV29-1
CSVADRRGSNGYTF
>14|TRBJ1-2|TRBV7-9
CASSRGVGNYGYTF
>14|TRBJ2-5|TRBV10-3
CAISESSAPETQYF
>17|TRBJ2-1|TRBV5-1
CASSLGVVVGTIDEQFF
>16|TRBJ1-5|TRBV5-5
CASSLLDGGIGQPQHF
>15|TRBJ2-1|TRBV27
CASSLRGAGKNEQFF